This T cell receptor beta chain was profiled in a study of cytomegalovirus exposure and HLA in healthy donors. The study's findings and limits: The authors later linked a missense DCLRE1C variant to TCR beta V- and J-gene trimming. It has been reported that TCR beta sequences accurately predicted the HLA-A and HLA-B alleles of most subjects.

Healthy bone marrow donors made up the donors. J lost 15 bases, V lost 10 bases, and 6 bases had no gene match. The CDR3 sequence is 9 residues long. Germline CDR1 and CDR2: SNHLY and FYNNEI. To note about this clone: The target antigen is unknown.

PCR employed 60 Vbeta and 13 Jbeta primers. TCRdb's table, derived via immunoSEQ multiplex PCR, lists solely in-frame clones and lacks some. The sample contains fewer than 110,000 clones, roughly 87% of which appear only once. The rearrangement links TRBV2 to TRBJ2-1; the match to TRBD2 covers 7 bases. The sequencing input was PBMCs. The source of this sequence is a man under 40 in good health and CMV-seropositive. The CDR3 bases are TGTGCCACTGGACGGGAGGCGTTCTTC. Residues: CATGREAFF.